These 14 T cell receptor beta chains originate from one sample sequenced in a study of T cell repertoires in cytomegalovirus infection (dated by TCRdb to between 2018 and 2020). These receptors have no identified antigens. Instrument on record: Illumina HiSeq 1500. TCRdb passed the public sequencing reads through fastp at Q25 and MiXCR, retaining productive beta sequences. Duplicate CDR3 protein sequences are folded into a single record with the most common DNA and genes. The sample includes about 46,000 distinct CDR3 sequences, with around 20% observed a single time. Together, the top ten hold around 20% of the sample. The specimen sequenced was PBMCs, sequenced either directly or after in vitro stimulation (not recorded which). These receptors all stem from a human donor in good health (CMV status not recorded). Some clones in this sample may be carry-over from other donors' samples.

This clonotype was picked up many times. The chain has TRBV12-3 or TRBV12-4 and TRBJ1-2; D call uncertain. CDR3 length: 14 amino acids. The germline V and J ends were trimmed by 0 bases and 8 bases, with 13 bases remaining between them. The CDR3 DNA is TGTGCCAGCAGTTTAGCGATGCCAGCGAAGGGCTACACCTTC. This codes for CASSLAMPAKGYTF.

In its sample, this clonotype was seen many times. This chain connects TRBV5-5 to TRBJ2-5; TRBD2 matches 7 bases. CDR3 size: 15 residues. The germline V gene encodes CDR1 SGHKS and CDR2 YYEKEE (reference sequence). The ends lost 4 bases at V and 2 bases at J; junction bases unmatched: 8. The DNA of the CDR3 is TGTGCCAGCAGCCCGAGGCCGGGAGGACAAGAGACCCAGTACTTC. The encoded protein is CASSPRPGGQETQYF.

This clonotype was seen repeatedly, ten times or more. The chain employs TRBV10-3 and TRBJ1-1; D is possibly TRBD1 (5 bases). The ends were cut back, 0 bases at V and 8 bases at J, with 16 bases in the middle. There are 15 residues in the CDR3. Germline lookup yields CDR1 ENHRY and CDR2 SYGVKD. The CDR3, as DNA: TGTGCCATCAGTGAGTCTTGGGGGGGAGCAGGCGAAGCTTTCTTT. The encoded protein is CAISESWGGAGEAFF.

This clonotype has only a few counts. The genes are TRBV28 and TRBJ2-1; D is unresolved. The V and J ends lost 6 bases and 4 bases respectively, with 10 bases between them. Germline V gene sequence: CDR1 MDHEN, CDR2 SYDVKM. The CDR3 is 13 residues long. The CDR3 DNA follows: TGTGCCAGCAGCCCTGGAAGATACAATGAGCAGTTCTTC. Translation: CASSPGRYNEQFF.

The gene calls are TRBV11-2 and TRBJ2-1; weak D call: TRBD2 (6 bases). The CDR3 totals 14 residues. Trimming pared 5 bases from V and 6 bases from J, leaving 14 bases between. The germline gives CDR1 SGHAT, CDR2 FQNNGV. CDR3 in amino acids: CASSPGSLANEQFF. The CDR3 DNA is TGTGCCAGCAGCCCAGGGTCACTAGCCAATGAGCAGTTCTTC. The full variable domain, in which reference TRBV11-2 and TRBJ2-1 provide the parts outside the CDR3, is EAGVAQSPRYKIIEKRQSVAFWCNPISGHATLYWYQQILGQGPKLLIQFQNNGVVDDSQLPKDRFSAERLKGVDSTLKIQPAKLEDSAVYLCASSPGSLANEQFFGPGTRLTVL.

The V and J genes are TRBV12-3 or TRBV12-4 and TRBJ1-1; the D is unclear. This CDR3 comprises 13 residues. V lost 6 bases, J lost 1 base, and 9 bases lay in between. CDR3 nucleotides: TGTGCCAGCAGCATACAGAGGAACACTGAAGCTTTCTTT. Translated: CASSIQRNTEAFF.

The J gene is TRBJ2-3, the V gene TRBV18, with D possibly being TRBD1 or TRBD2 (5 bases each). Germline lookup yields CDR1 KGHSH and CDR2 LQKENI. Trimming took 9 bases from V and 3 from J, leaving 7 bases between them. The CDR3 runs to 11 residues. The chain's CDR3 is CASGGTDTQYF. In nucleotides, the CDR3 is TGTGCCAGTGGGGGAACAGATACGCAGTATTTT.

At least ten counts were recorded for this clonotype. The V gene is TRBV5-4, the J gene TRBJ2-2, with 7 positions matching TRBD1. Unmatched junction bases numbered 6, after V lost 4 bases and J lost 3 bases. Germline V gene sequence: CDR1 SGHNT, CDR2 YYREEE (reference sequence). The CDR3 runs 15 residues. The CDR3 reads CASSQTGDYTGELFF. For the CDR3, the DNA is TGTGCCAGCAGCCAAACAGGGGATTACACCGGGGAGCTGTTTTTT.

The rearrangement uses TRBV6-2 or TRBV6-3 and TRBJ1-2; D not certain. Trimming removed 5 bases at V and 1 base at J, with 5 bases between. The length of the CDR3 is 12 residues. From germline, CDR1 is MNHEY and CDR2 SVGEGT. CDR3 coding DNA: TGTGCCAGCAGTAAGCTTAACTATGGCTACACCTTC. Translated: CASSKLNYGYTF.

This clonotype was observed many times. The rearrangement joins TRBV28 to TRBJ2-1; TRBD2 matches 9 bases. CDR1 is MDHEN and CDR2 is SYDVKM in the germline V gene. The ends lost 1 base at V and 9 bases at J; junction bases unmatched: 7. This CDR3 comprises 15 residues. As DNA, the CDR3 is TGTGCCAGCAGTTTATTTGGCGGGGGGGGGGGTGAGCAGTTCTTC. Translating gives CASSLFGGGGGEQFF.

V usage is TRBV7-6 and J usage is TRBJ2-1, with D tentatively TRBD1 or TRBD2 (6 bases each). CDR3 length: 16 amino acids. V shed 6 bases and J shed 4 bases, with 19 bases lying between them. Germline CDR1 SGHVS, CDR2 FNYEAQ. The CDR3 loop reads CASSGGPGVSYNEQFF. The CDR3 region has the DNA TGTGCCAGCAGTGGGGGGCCGGGAGTCTCTTACAATGAGCAGTTCTTC.

This clonotype was found many times. The chain couples TRBV7-8 to TRBJ2-3; possibly TRBD1 for D (5 bases). V lost 7 bases and J 4 bases, leaving 18 bases between the germline ends. Germline V gives CDR1 SGHVS, CDR2 FQNEAQ. This CDR3 region has 15 residues. The CDR3 coding sequence is TGTGCCAGCACCTATAGGGGAAGGGATGCAGATACGCAGTATTTT. This gives the protein CASTYRGRDADTQYF.

This clonotype was counted a few times. The rearrangement uses TRBV7-6 and TRBJ2-1; D not certain. Per germline, CDR1 SGHVS and CDR2 FNYEAQ. The CDR3 is made up of 10 amino acids. V was shortened by 5 bases and J by 7 bases, with 3 bases between the two germline ends. CDR3 sequence reads: CASSQNEQFF. CDR3 bases: TGTGCCAGCAGCCAAAATGAGCAGTTCTTC.

The J gene is TRBJ2-2, the V gene TRBV5-4; D perhaps matches TRBD2 (7 bases). Germline CDR1 reads SGHNT; CDR2 reads YYREEE (reference sequence). The CDR3 extends over 17 amino acids. The V and J ends lost 1 base and 1 base respectively, with 14 bases between them. DNA for the CDR3: TGTGCCAGCAGCTTGCCAGGGGCTAGCGGGAACACCGGGGAGCTGTTTTTT. Amino acid sequence: CASSLPGASGNTGELFF.